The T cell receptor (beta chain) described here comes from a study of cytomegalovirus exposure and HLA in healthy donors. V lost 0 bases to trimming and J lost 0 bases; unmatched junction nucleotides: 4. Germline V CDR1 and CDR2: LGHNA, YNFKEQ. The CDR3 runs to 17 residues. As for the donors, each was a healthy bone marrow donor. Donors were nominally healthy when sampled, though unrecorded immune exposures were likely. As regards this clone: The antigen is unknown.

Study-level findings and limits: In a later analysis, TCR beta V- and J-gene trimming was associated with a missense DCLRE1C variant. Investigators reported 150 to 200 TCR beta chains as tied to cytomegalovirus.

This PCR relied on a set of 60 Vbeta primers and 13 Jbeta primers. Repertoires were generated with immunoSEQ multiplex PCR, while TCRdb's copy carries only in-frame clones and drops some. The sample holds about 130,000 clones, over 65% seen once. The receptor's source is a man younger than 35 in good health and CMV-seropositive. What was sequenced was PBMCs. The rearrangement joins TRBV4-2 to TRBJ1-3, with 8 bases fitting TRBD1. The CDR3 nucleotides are TGTGCCAGCAGCCAAGACCACAGGGGGATCTCTGGAAACACCATATATTTT. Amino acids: CASSQDHRGISGNTIYF.